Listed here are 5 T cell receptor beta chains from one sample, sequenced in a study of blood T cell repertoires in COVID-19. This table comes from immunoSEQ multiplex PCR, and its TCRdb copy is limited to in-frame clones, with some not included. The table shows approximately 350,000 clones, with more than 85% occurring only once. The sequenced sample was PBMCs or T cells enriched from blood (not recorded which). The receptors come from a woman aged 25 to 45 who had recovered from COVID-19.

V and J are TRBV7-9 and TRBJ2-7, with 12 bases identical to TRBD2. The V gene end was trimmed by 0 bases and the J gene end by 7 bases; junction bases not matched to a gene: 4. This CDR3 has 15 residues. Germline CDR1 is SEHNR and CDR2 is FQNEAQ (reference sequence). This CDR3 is CASSLALAGGQEQYF. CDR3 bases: TGTGCCAGCAGCTTAGCGCTAGCGGGAGGGCAGGAGCAGTACTTC. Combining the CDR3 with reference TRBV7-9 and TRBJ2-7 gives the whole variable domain DTGVSQNPRHKITKRGQNVTFRCDPISEHNRLYWYRQTLGQGPEFLTYFQNEAQLEKSRLLSDRFSAERPKGSFSTLEIQRTEQGDSAMYLCASSLALAGGQEQYFGPGTRLTVT.

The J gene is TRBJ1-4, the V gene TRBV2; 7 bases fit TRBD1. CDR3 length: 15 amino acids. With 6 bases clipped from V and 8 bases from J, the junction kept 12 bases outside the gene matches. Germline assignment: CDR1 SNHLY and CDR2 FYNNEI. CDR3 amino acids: CASRIQGSLKEKLFF. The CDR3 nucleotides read TGTGCCAGCAGGATACAGGGGAGTCTGAAAGAAAAACTGTTTTTT. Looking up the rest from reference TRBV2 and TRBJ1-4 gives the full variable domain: EPEVTQTPSHQVTQMGQEVILRCVPISNHLYFYWYRQILGQKVEFLVSFYNNEISEKSEIFDDQFSVERPDGSNFTLKIRSTKLEDSAMYFCASRIQGSLKEKLFFGSGTQLSVL.

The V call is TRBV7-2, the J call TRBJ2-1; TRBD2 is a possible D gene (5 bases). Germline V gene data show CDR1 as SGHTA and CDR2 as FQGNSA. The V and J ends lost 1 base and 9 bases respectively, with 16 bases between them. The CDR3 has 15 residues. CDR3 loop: CASSLGEGHGFEQFF. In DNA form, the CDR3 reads TGTGCCAGCAGCTTAGGAGAGGGCCACGGATTTGAGCAGTTCTTC.

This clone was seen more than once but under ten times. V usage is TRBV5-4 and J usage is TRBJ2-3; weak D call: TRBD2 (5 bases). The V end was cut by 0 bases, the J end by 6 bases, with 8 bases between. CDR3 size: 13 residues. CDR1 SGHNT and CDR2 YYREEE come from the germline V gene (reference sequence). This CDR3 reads CASSLARGDTQYF. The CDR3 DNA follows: TGTGCCAGCAGCTTGGCGCGCGGGGATACGCAGTATTTT.

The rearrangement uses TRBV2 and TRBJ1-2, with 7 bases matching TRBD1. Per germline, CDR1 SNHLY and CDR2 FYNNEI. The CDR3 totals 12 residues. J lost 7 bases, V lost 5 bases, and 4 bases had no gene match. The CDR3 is CASSSQGGGYTF. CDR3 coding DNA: TGTGCCAGCAGTAGCCAGGGGGGTGGCTACACCTTC.